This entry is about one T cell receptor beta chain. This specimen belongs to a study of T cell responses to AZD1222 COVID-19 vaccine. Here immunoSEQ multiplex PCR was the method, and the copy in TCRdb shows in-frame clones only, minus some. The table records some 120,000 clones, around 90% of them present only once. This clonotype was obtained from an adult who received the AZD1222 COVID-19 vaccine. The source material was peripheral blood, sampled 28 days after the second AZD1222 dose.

The CDR3 sequence: CASSLGTGFTGELFF. CDR3 nucleotide sequence: TGTGCCAGCAGCTTGGGGACAGGGTTCACCGGGGAGCTGTTTTTT. V is TRBV5-5 and J is TRBJ2-2; 8 bases align to TRBD1. The CDR3 contains 15 residues. The ends lost 0 bases at V and 4 bases at J; junction bases unmatched: 2. Germline CDR1 and CDR2: SGHKS and YYEKEE (reference sequence).